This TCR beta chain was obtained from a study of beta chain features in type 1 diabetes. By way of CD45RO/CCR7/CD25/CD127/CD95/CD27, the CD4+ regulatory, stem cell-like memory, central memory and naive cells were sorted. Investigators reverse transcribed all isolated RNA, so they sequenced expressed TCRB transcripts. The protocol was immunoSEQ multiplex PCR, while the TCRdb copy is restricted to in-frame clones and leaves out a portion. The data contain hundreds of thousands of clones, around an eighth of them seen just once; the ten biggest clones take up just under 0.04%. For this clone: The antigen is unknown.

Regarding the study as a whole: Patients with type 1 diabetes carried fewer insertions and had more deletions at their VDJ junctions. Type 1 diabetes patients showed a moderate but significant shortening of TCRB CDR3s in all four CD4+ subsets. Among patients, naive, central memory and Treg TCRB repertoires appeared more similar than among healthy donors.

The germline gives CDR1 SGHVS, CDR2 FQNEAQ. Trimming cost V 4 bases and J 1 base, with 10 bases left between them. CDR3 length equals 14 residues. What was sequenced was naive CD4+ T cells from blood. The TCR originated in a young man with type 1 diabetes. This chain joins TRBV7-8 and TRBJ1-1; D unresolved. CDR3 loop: CASSSPSWNTEAFF. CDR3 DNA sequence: TGTGCCAGCAGCTCTCCCTCATGGAACACTGAAGCTTTCTTT. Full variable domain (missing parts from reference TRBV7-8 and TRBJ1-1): GAGVSQSPRYKVAKRGQDVALRCDPISGHVSLFWYQQALGQGPEFLTYFQNEAQLDKSGLPSDRFFAERPEGSVSTLKIQRTQQEDSAVYLCASSSPSWNTEAFFGQGTRLTVV.